Shown below are 21 T cell receptor beta chains from a single sample sequenced in a study of cytomegalovirus exposure and HLA in healthy donors. Assay used: immunoSEQ multiplex PCR; TCRdb lists only in-frame clones, some missing. The sample lists 250,000 to 350,000 clones; around 89% were seen once. The sample taken for sequencing was PBMCs. All receptors derive from a woman aged 18-29 years in good health and CMV-seronegative.

This clone occurred once. The gene calls are TRBV30 and TRBJ2-7; 12 bases agree with TRBD2. After removal of 0 bases from V and 6 bases from J, the junction contained 6 bases not matched to a gene. Germline assignment: CDR1 GTSNPN and CDR2 SVGIG (reference sequence). The CDR3 extends over 15 amino acids. In DNA form, the CDR3 reads TGTGCCTGGAGTGTAAGACTAGCGGGGGCTACCGAGCAGTACTTC. Its translation: CAWSVRLAGATEQYF.

V gene TRBV5-1 combines with J gene TRBJ1-6, with 7 nucleotides matching TRBD1. The V gene's germline CDR1 is SGHRS and CDR2 YFSETQ. CDR3 length: 15 amino acids. The trim removed 0 bases at V and 9 bases at J, leaving 6 bases unmatched. CDR3 loop: CASSLATGVSSPLHF. In nucleotides, the CDR3 is TGCGCCAGCAGCTTGGCTACAGGGGTTTCTTCACCCCTCCACTTT.

The rearrangement uses TRBV13 and TRBJ2-1; TRBD2 matches 9 bases. This CDR3 is 16 amino acids long. Germline CDR1 PRHDT, CDR2 FYEKMQ (reference sequence). The V segment lost 2 bases and the J segment 3 bases; nucleotides outside the gene matches: 5. In nucleotides, the CDR3 is TGTGCCAGCAGCTTAAAGGCGGGAGGGGGCTACAATGAGCAGTTCTTC. Encoded protein: CASSLKAGGGYNEQFF. Full variable domain (outside the CDR3, taken from reference TRBV13 and TRBJ2-1): AAGVIQSPRHLIKEKRETATLKCYPIPRHDTVYWYQQGPGQDPQFLISFYEKMQSDKGSIPDRFSAQQFSDYHSELNMSSLELGDSALYFCASSLKAGGGYNEQFFGPGTRLTVL.

The chain employs TRBV5-1 and TRBJ1-6; TRBD1 agrees at 9 bases. The CDR3 contains 17 residues. Germline V gene data show CDR1 as SGHRS and CDR2 as YFSETQ. The V gene end was trimmed by 4 bases and the J gene end by 7 bases; junction bases not matched to a gene: 12. In DNA, the CDR3 is TGCGCCAGCAGCCCAGATGAGGGAGGGACAGGGAATTCACCCCTCCACTTT. It codes for CASSPDEGGTGNSPLHF.

The chain links TRBV18 to TRBJ2-1, with 8 positions matching TRBD1. Germline CDR1 reads KGHSH; CDR2 reads LQKENI. J was trimmed by 1 base and V by 4 bases; bases with no gene match: 3. This CDR3 has 15 residues. The CDR3 sequence: CASSQGTGSYNEQFF. In DNA, the CDR3 is TGTGCCAGCTCACAAGGGACAGGATCCTACAATGAGCAGTTCTTC. The full variable domain, completed using reference TRBV18 and TRBJ2-1, is NAGVMQNPRHLVRRRGQEARLRCSPMKGHSHVYWYRQLPEEGLKFMVYLQKENIIDESGMPKERFSAEFPKEGPSILRIQQVVRGDSAAYFCASSQGTGSYNEQFFGPGTRLTVL.

The sample holds one count of this clone. The V call is TRBV11-2, the J call TRBJ2-7; no definite D call. Germline loops: CDR1 SGHAT, CDR2 FQNNGV. Deletions cut 3 bases from V and 5 bases from J, with 17 bases between. The CDR3 has 15 residues. The CDR3 nucleotides are TGTGCCAGCAGCTTTTACGAGAGATACCGAAACGAGCAGTACTTC. It specifies CASSFYERYRNEQYF.

V usage is TRBV29-1 and J usage is TRBJ1-1; 7 nucleotides align to TRBD1. With 0 bases clipped from V and 4 bases from J, the junction kept 8 bases outside the gene matches. Germline V gene sequence: CDR1 SQVTM, CDR2 ANQGSEA. This CDR3 region has 15 residues. The CDR3 protein is CSVEDAAGGSTEAFF. The CDR3 DNA is TGCAGCGTTGAAGACGCGGCAGGGGGGAGCACTGAAGCTTTCTTT.

The chain employs TRBV5-1 and TRBJ2-6, with 11 bases aligning to TRBD1. Germline lookup yields CDR1 SGHRS and CDR2 YFSETQ. The CDR3 loop spans 17 amino acids. V lost 2 bases to trimming and J lost 2 bases; unmatched junction nucleotides: 3. The CDR3 loop reads CASSFGQGAAGANVLTF. The CDR3 nucleotides read TGCGCCAGCAGCTTCGGACAGGGGGCTGCTGGGGCCAACGTCCTGACTTTC.

The chain has TRBV5-8 and TRBJ1-5; D unresolved. Germline CDR1 is SGHTS and CDR2 is YDEGEE. V lost 4 bases to trimming and J lost 5 bases, with 16 bases between them. This CDR3 region has 15 residues. CDR3 protein: CASSIRESWDQPQHF. As DNA, the CDR3 is TGTGCCAGCAGCATAAGGGAGTCGTGGGATCAGCCCCAGCATTTT.

J is TRBJ1-2 and V is TRBV7-2, with D unresolved. The CDR3 extends over 13 amino acids. Germline V gives CDR1 SGHTA, CDR2 FQGNSA. V was cut by 5 bases and J by 7 bases, with 14 bases left in between. CDR3 nucleotides: TGTGCCAGCAGCACCCGAAAAGGAGGTGGCTACACCTTC. This gives the protein CASSTRKGGGYTF.

To note about this clone: Other DNA sequences within the sample encode an identical CDR3. The chain couples TRBV4-1 to TRBJ1-5; D is unresolved. There are 13 residues in the CDR3. From germline, CDR1 is MGHRA and CDR2 YSYEKL. Trimming removed 0 bases at V and 7 bases at J, with 7 bases between. This CDR3 reads CASSQDLPQPQHF. DNA of the CDR3: TGCGCCAGCAGCCAAGATCTCCCCCAGCCCCAGCATTTT.

The V gene is TRBV2, the J gene TRBJ2-2; D gene ambiguous. V was trimmed by 2 bases and J by 2 bases, leaving 12 bases between them. The length of the CDR3 is 16 residues. The germline gives CDR1 SNHLY, CDR2 FYNNEI. The CDR3 loop reads CASSEIGLVNTGELFF. DNA of the CDR3: TGTGCCAGCAGTGAAATTGGCCTAGTCAACACCGGGGAGCTGTTTTTT.

This clone was picked up a small number of times. The rearrangement links TRBV4-3 to TRBJ1-5, with 7 bases aligning to TRBD1. Germline V gene lookup returns CDR1 LGHNA and CDR2 YSLEER. The CDR3 loop spans 15 amino acids. Trimming took 3 bases from V and 6 from J; bases not matched to a gene: 8. CDR3 coding DNA: TGCGCCAGCAGCCAGGTACAGGGGACGAGTCAGCCCCAGCATTTT. Translation gives CASSQVQGTSQPQHF.

V usage is TRBV29-1 and J usage is TRBJ1-4; possible D gene TRBD1, 5 bases. This CDR3 comprises 14 residues. Trimming took 6 bases from V and 7 from J, leaving 18 bases between them. Germline V lookup: CDR1 SQVTM, CDR2 ANQGSEA. CDR3 nucleotides: TGCAGCGTGAGGGTTCGGGACTCCGGTGAAAAACTGTTTTTT. Translation gives CSVRVRDSGEKLFF.

The chain uses TRBV5-8 and TRBJ2-1, with 8 nucleotides matching TRBD2. This CDR3 is 14 amino acids long. Per germline, CDR1 SGHTS and CDR2 YDEGEE. After removal of 6 bases from V and 4 bases from J, the junction contained 6 bases not matched to a gene. CDR3 amino acids: CASTRLARYNEQFF. The CDR3 DNA sequence: TGTGCCAGCACCCGACTAGCGAGGTACAATGAGCAGTTCTTC.

The gene calls are TRBV5-4 and TRBJ2-7, with D possibly matching TRBD1 (5 bases). Germline CDR1 SGHNT, CDR2 YYREEE (reference sequence). Trimming left V 0 bases short and J 0 bases short, with 7 bases between. The CDR3 is made up of 14 amino acids. Here the CDR3 reads CASSLGQHSYEQYF. As DNA, the CDR3 is TGTGCCAGCAGCTTGGGACAGCACTCCTACGAGCAGTACTTC.

As regards this clone: The identical CDR3 is also encoded by other nucleotide sequences in the sample. The V call is TRBV5-1, the J call TRBJ2-5; 7 positions agree with TRBD2. V lost 0 bases to trimming and J lost 5 bases; unmatched junction nucleotides: 4. CDR3 length equals 14 residues. Per the germline V gene, CDR1 is SGHRS and CDR2 is YFSETQ. CDR3 loop: CASSLGSGRETQYF. The CDR3 coding sequence is TGCGCCAGCAGCTTGGGGTCCGGGAGGGAGACCCAGTACTTC.

The chain has TRBV27 and TRBJ2-7; 9 bases fit TRBD2. The germline CDR1 and CDR2 sequences are MNHEY and SMNVEV (reference sequence). The CDR3 extends over 14 amino acids. V was pared by 9 bases and J by 6 bases, with 12 bases of the junction left unmatched. The CDR3 region has the DNA TGTGCCAGTGGGCTAGCGGGGAGGTCGGCCGAGCAGTACTTC. Residues: CASGLAGRSAEQYF.

The chain employs TRBV20-1 and TRBJ2-7; 7 positions match TRBD1. Per germline, CDR1 DFQATT and CDR2 SNEGSKA (reference sequence). J was trimmed by 7 bases and V by 6 bases; bases with no gene match: 6. The CDR3 has 11 residues. This chain's CDR3 is CSAGQAWEQYF. As DNA, the CDR3 is TGCAGTGCCGGACAGGCCTGGGAGCAGTACTTC.

The chain carries TRBV6-5 and TRBJ1-1; D call uncertain. This CDR3 contains 13 residues. CDR1 is MNHEY and CDR2 is SVGAGI in the germline V gene. The V and J ends lost 7 bases and 2 bases respectively, with 11 bases between them. The CDR3 bases are TGTGCCAGCAAACCGGGAACAAACACTGAAGCTTTCTTT. This codes for CASKPGTNTEAFF.

The count of this clone is one. This rearrangement joins TRBV27 to TRBJ1-4, with D possibly matching TRBD1 (6 bases). The CDR3 consists of 14 residues. Germline V gives CDR1 MNHEY, CDR2 SMNVEV (reference sequence). Trimming removed 5 bases at V and 4 bases at J, with 11 bases between. The CDR3 here is CASSLTGFNEKLFF. The CDR3 DNA reads TGTGCCAGCAGTCTTACAGGGTTTAATGAAAAACTGTTTTTT.